This entry lists 4 T cell receptor beta chains sequenced from one sample in a study of Ad26.COV2.S vaccination and SARS-CoV-2 variants. The data were produced by immunoSEQ multiplex PCR, yet TCRdb's version contains in-frame clones alone and is incomplete. The sample carries over 100,000 clones, around 80% recorded once. The starting material was peripheral blood, obtained after recovery from COVID-19. The source is a human donor who had recovered from COVID-19.

The V and J genes are TRBV3-1 (or the pseudogene TRBV3-2) and TRBJ1-1; 10 bases align to TRBD1. CDR1 is LGHDT and CDR2 is YNNKEL in the germline V gene (reference sequence). This CDR3 region has 15 residues. V lost 6 bases and J lost 3; bases outside the gene matches: 7. In DNA form, the CDR3 reads TGTGCCAGCAGACGTACTGGGACAGGGGACACTGAAGCTTTCTTT. This sequence encodes CASRRTGTGDTEAFF.

The chain recombines TRBV6-2 or TRBV6-3 with TRBJ1-1; 7 bases fit TRBD1. Unmatched junction bases numbered 4, after V lost 6 bases and J lost 3 bases. Germline lookup yields CDR1 MNHEY and CDR2 SVGEGT. CDR3 size: 13 residues. This CDR3 reads CASSKDRDTEAFF. The CDR3 region has the DNA TGTGCCAGCAGCAAAGACAGGGACACTGAAGCTTTCTTT.

The V call is TRBV12-3 or TRBV12-4, the J call TRBJ1-3, with D possibly matching TRBD1 (5 bases). V was cut by 5 bases and J by 8 bases, with 10 bases left in between. The CDR3 has 12 residues. CDR3 in amino acids: CASSNQGYTIYF. The CDR3 DNA follows: TGTGCCAGCAGTAACCAGGGCTACACCATATATTTT.

This chain uses TRBV6-5 with TRBJ1-5; perhaps TRBD1 as D (6 bases). Germline CDR1 reads MNHEY; CDR2 reads SVGAGI. Trimming left V 6 bases short and J 0 bases short, with 12 bases between. The CDR3 has 15 residues. The DNA for the CDR3 is TGTGCCAGCAGAAAGGGGGACTATAGCAATCAGCCCCAGCATTTT. It translates to CASRKGDYSNQPQHF.